One sample yielded the 2 T cell receptor beta chains listed below, sequenced in a study of blood T cell repertoires in COVID-19. Assay: immunoSEQ multiplex PCR; the TCRdb copy retains only in-frame clones and omits some. The data contain 220,000 or so clones, about 89% of them singletons. Material for sequencing was peripheral blood. Source of these receptors: a man between 60 and 70 years old who had recovered from COVID-19.

The genes are TRBV5-4 and TRBJ1-1, with D perhaps TRBD1 (6 bases). Deletions cut 3 bases from V and 1 base from J, with 10 bases between. The CDR3 is 14 residues long. Germline CDR1 and CDR2: SGHNT and YYREEE (reference sequence). This CDR3 reads CASSSGGANTEAFF. In DNA form, the CDR3 reads TGTGCCAGCAGCTCGGGGGGGGCGAACACTGAAGCTTTCTTT.

The J gene is TRBJ2-2, the V gene TRBV5-1, with D perhaps TRBD2 (5 bases). Germline lookup yields CDR1 SGHRS and CDR2 YFSETQ. V gave up 4 bases and J gave up 6 bases, with 19 bases separating them. This CDR3 contains 16 residues. Here the CDR3 DNA reads TGCGCCAGCAGCCCCCGACTTGGAACTAGTCCCGGGGAGCTGTTTTTT. Translating it yields CASSPRLGTSPGELFF.